The rows below give T cell receptor beta chains drawn from one sample of a study of cytomegalovirus exposure and HLA in healthy donors. Clones were read by immunoSEQ multiplex PCR, and TCRdb kept only the in-frame ones, dropping some. The sample spans approximately 180,000 clones; the ten largest clones claim less than 6.5%. The sample taken for sequencing was PBMCs. The source of these receptors is a young man in good health and CMV-seronegative. CDR3s include the opening cysteine and the closing phenylalanine or tryptophan. D genes are given only for firm matches.

d_call j_call v_call cdr3_nt cdr3_aa
- TRBJ1-1 TRBV11-2 TGTGCCAGCAGCTTAGATGAGACTGAAGCTTTCTTT CASSLDETEAFF
- TRBJ2-5 TRBV2 TGTGCCAGCAGTGAGGACAGTGCAGAGACCCAGTACTTC CASSEDSAETQYF
TRBD1 TRBJ1-2 TRBV2 TGTGCCAACAGGACAGGGCACTATGGCTACACCTTC CANRTGHYGYTF
- TRBJ2-7 TRBV4-2 TGTGCCAGCAGCCAAGCAACCGGGACACAACTCTACGAGCAGTACTTC CASSQATGTQLYEQYF
TRBD1 TRBJ2-3 TRBV5-6 TGTGCCAGCAGTTCCGGGACAGGGGGCGCAGATACGCAGTATTTT CASSSGTGGADTQYF
- TRBJ1-2 TRBV27 TGTGCCAGCAGTTTAGGAGGGTTAAGTTATGGCTACACCTTC CASSLGGLSYGYTF
TRBD1 TRBJ1-2 TRBV28 TGTGCCAGCAGTTTATCGGTGACAGGGGGCGACTATGGCTACACCTTC CASSLSVTGGDYGYTF
TRBD2 TRBJ2-3 TRBV4-1 TGCGCCAGCAGCTACGTAGCGGGGGGGCCAGATACGCAGTATTTT CASSYVAGGPDTQYF
TRBD1 TRBJ2-7 TRBV14 TGTGCCAGCAGCCCAGGACAGGGGGCGGGTGGCGAGCAGTACTTC CASSPGQGAGGEQYF
TRBD2 TRBJ2-3 TRBV19 TGTGCCAGTAGTATAGGCGGAGCGGGGGGCTTTACAGATACGCAGTATTTT CASSIGGAGGFTDTQYF
TRBD1 TRBJ1-2 TRBV19 TGCGCCAGTAGTATGGCCGGTGCGGGACAGTTGACCTATGGCTACACCTTC CASSMAGAGQLTYGYTF
- TRBJ1-4 TRBV5-1 TGCGCCAGCAGCTTAACATCAACTAATGAAAAACTGTTTTTT CASSLTSTNEKLFF
TRBD2 TRBJ2-7 TRBV5-1 TGCGCCAGCAGCTTGGCAGCGGGAGGGAATGGGGAGCAGTACTTC CASSLAAGGNGEQYF
- TRBJ2-5 TRBV2 TGTGCCAGCAGTGAAACCCCCAGGGAAGAGACCCAGTACTTC CASSETPREETQYF
- TRBJ1-1 TRBV19 TGTGCCAGTAGTATAGTCATGAACACTGAAGCTTTCTTT CASSIVMNTEAFF
TRBD2 TRBJ2-3 TRBV9 TGTGCCAGCAGCGTAGCTGGAACTAGCGGCACAGATACGCAGTATTTT CASSVAGTSGTDTQYF
TRBD2 TRBJ2-3 TRBV4-2 TGTGCCAGCAGCCAAGATCAACTAGCGGGTCCCACAGATACGCAGTATTTT CASSQDQLAGPTDTQYF
- TRBJ1-1 TRBV7-9 TGTGCCAGCAGCTTAGTTTCGGCTGAAGCTTTCTTT CASSLVSAEAFF
- TRBJ2-4 TRBV18 TGTGCCAGCTCCACACAACAGGATCAGGCCCACAACATTCAGTACTTC CASSTQQDQAHNIQYF
- TRBJ2-3 TRBV5-1 TGCGCCAGCAGCTTGTCCTCCACAGATACGCAGTATTTT CASSLSSTDTQYF
TRBD1 TRBJ1-1 TRBV6-5 TGTGCCAGCACCGCGGGACAGGGGTTTACTCAAGCTTTCTTT CASTAGQGFTQAFF
TRBD2 TRBJ2-7 TRBV19 TGTGCCAGTAGTGGGGAGCTAGCGGGGCCCTACGAGCAGTACTTC CASSGELAGPYEQYF
- TRBJ1-1 TRBV29-1 TGCAGCGTTGGGCGGCCAGAGAACACTGAAGCTTTCTTT CSVGRPENTEAFF
- TRBJ1-2 TRBV10-3 TGTGCCATCAGTGACACAGGCAGGGGTTATGGCTACACCTTC CAISDTGRGYGYTF
- TRBJ1-2 TRBV6-5 TGTGCCAGCAGCTTTGGGAGAGGCGACTATGGCTACACCTTC CASSFGRGDYGYTF
TRBD2 TRBJ2-3 TRBV7-2 TGTGCCAGCAGCTTGTTCGGGGGACGGGGGGGCCAAGCTACGCAGTATTTT CASSLFGGRGGQATQYF
- TRBJ1-6 TRBV28 TGTGCCAGCCTGGACACCTTAAATAATTCACCCCTCCACTTT CASLDTLNNSPLHF
TRBD2 TRBJ2-5 TRBV30 TGTGCCTGGAGTGAGGGACTAGCGGGAGCCGCGCAGGGGGAGACCCAGTACTTC CAWSEGLAGAAQGETQYF
TRBD1 TRBJ2-7 TRBV19 TGTGCCAGTAGTGACAGGGGGCTGGCAGGCTACGAGCAGTACTTC CASSDRGLAGYEQYF
- TRBJ1-1 TRBV27 TGTGCCAGCAGCCGTGGCGGGAACACTGAAGCTTTCTTT CASSRGGNTEAFF
- TRBJ1-2 TRBV30 TGTGCCTGGAGACTAACTACCATCTATGGCTACACCTTC CAWRLTTIYGYTF
- TRBJ1-1 TRBV28 TGTGCCAGCAGTTCAAACACTGAAGCTTTCTTT CASSSNTEAFF
- TRBJ2-1 TRBV5-1 TGCGCCAACAGCTTGGCCAGTCTTACCTACAATGAGCAGTTCTTC CANSLASLTYNEQFF
- TRBJ2-3 TRBV27 TGTGCCAGCAGTTTTTTTGGCGGTGGAGGAGATACGCAGTATTTT CASSFFGGGGDTQYF
TRBD2 TRBJ2-4 TRBV6-6 TGTGCCAGCAGGAGGGAGGGAGGGAGCATTCAGTACTTC CASRREGGSIQYF
- TRBJ1-3 TRBV14 TGTGCCAGCAGCTCACTGGCGGGGGCTACCATATATTTT CASSSLAGATIYF
TRBD1 TRBJ2-5 TRBV19 TGTGCCAGTAGCGGACAGGGATGGGAGACCCAGTACTTC CASSGQGWETQYF
- TRBJ2-7 TRBV25-1 TGTGCCAGCAGCAGCCGGCGACAGAACTCCTACGAGCAGTACTTC CASSSRRQNSYEQYF
TRBD1 TRBJ1-3 TRBV7-6 TGTGCCAGCAGCACCAGAGGGGGCTTTGCCGGAAACACCATATATTTT CASSTRGGFAGNTIYF
TRBD1 TRBJ2-1 TRBV14 TGTGCCAGCAGCCTTTATGGGACAGGGGCCTACAATGAGCAGTTCTTC CASSLYGTGAYNEQFF
TRBD1 TRBJ2-7 TRBV11-3 TGTGCCAGCAGCTTAGAGGGCAGGGGGCTTGACGAGCAGTACTTC CASSLEGRGLDEQYF
- TRBJ2-5 TRBV9 TGTGCCAGCAGCGCACCGGACATCCAAGAGACCCAGTACTTC CASSAPDIQETQYF
- TRBJ1-1 TRBV12-5 TGTGCTAGTGGTTTTGGGGGGGGTACTGAAGCTTTCTTT CASGFGGGTEAFF
TRBD1 TRBJ1-1 TRBV6-6 TGTGCCAGCACCAAGACAGGGGGCGTGGGCACTGAAGCTTTCTTT CASTKTGGVGTEAFF
TRBD2 TRBJ2-5 TRBV4-1 TGCGCCAGCAGCCAAGATCGGGGGGTCTCGGAGACCCAGTACTTC CASSQDRGVSETQYF
- TRBJ1-2 TRBV6-1 TGTGCCAGCAGCGAAGTGGGGGCGCGGGGCTACACCTTC CASSEVGARGYTF
- TRBJ1-2 TRBV19 TGTGCCTCCAGGGGTCAGGATGATAACTATGGCTACACCTTC CASRGQDDNYGYTF
TRBD1 TRBJ2-7 TRBV6-5 TGTGCCAGCAGACGACAGGGGGCCCACGAGCAGTACTTC CASRRQGAHEQYF
TRBD2 TRBJ2-3 TRBV15 TGTGCCACCAGCAAGAGGCCGACTAGCGGGGACCGCACAGATACGCAGTATTTT CATSKRPTSGDRTDTQYF
- TRBJ1-1 TRBV6-5 TGTGCCAGCAGTTACGAACAGGGTTGGACTGAAGCTTTCTTT CASSYEQGWTEAFF
- TRBJ2-2 TRBV19 TGTGCCGGTGGAGGAGGGAGTTTGCGGCCCGGGGAGCTGTTTTTT CAGGGGSLRPGELFF
TRBD1 TRBJ2-2 TRBV7-3 TGTGCCAGCAGCTCGTCCGGGACAGGGGACACCGGGGAGCTGTTTTTT CASSSSGTGDTGELFF
TRBD2 TRBJ2-7 TRBV19 TGTGCCAGTAGTATTGGACTAGCGGGGACCTACGAGCAGTACTTC CASSIGLAGTYEQYF
- TRBJ2-1 TRBV2 TGTGCCAGCAGTGAGGTGGGCTTCTCCTACAATGAGCAGTTCTTC CASSEVGFSYNEQFF
TRBD1 TRBJ1-2 TRBV10-3 TGTGCCATCAATGTCGGGACAGGGACATCCTATGGCTACACCTTC CAINVGTGTSYGYTF
- TRBJ1-2 TRBV6-7 TGTGCCAGCAGTTACGAAGGGGGATTCTGGTATGGCTACACCTTC CASSYEGGFWYGYTF
- TRBJ1-4 TRBV4-1 TGCGCCAGCAGCCGACAACAGGAGACAAATGAAAAACTGTTTTTT CASSRQQETNEKLFF
TRBD2 TRBJ2-1 TRBV5-1 TGCGCCAGCAGCCCAGGGACTAGCGGATCCAATGAGCAGTTCTTC CASSPGTSGSNEQFF
- TRBJ2-7 TRBV7-8 TGTGCCAGCAGCCGTGGGGGGACGGCCGCCTACGAGCAGTACTTC CASSRGGTAAYEQYF
TRBD1 TRBJ2-7 TRBV11-3 TGTGCCAGCAGCCGACAGGGGTCCTCCTACGAGCAGTACTTC CASSRQGSSYEQYF